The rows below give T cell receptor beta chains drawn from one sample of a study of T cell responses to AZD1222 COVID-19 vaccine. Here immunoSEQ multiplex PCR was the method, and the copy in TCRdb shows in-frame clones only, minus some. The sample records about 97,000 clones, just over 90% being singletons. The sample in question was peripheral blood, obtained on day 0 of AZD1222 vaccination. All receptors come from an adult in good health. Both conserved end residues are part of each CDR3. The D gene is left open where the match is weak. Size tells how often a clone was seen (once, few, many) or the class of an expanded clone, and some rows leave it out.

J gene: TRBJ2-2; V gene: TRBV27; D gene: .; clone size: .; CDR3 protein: CASSWRGAGGELFF; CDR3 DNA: TGTGCCAGCAGCTGGAGGGGGGCGGGAGGGGAGCTGTTTTTT
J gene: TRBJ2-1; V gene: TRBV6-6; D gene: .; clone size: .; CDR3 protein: CASTTDQGEDNEQFF; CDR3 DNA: TGTGCCAGCACCACGGACCAAGGGGAGGACAATGAGCAGTTCTTC
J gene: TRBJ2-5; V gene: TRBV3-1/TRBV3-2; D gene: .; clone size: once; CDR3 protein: CASSPSTEVRQETQYF; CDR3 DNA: TGTGCCAGCAGCCCATCGACAGAGGTTAGGCAAGAGACCCAGTACTTC
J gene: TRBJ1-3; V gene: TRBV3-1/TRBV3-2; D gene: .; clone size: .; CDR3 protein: CASSRRTGNTIYF; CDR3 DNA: TGTGCCAGCAGCCGACGAACTGGAAACACCATATATTTT
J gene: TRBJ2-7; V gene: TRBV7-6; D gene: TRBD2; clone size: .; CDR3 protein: CASSLALAGGKISYEQYF; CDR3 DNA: TGTGCCAGCAGCTTAGCACTAGCGGGGGGGAAAATCTCCTACGAGCAGTACTTC
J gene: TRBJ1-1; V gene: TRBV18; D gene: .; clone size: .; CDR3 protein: CASSEVGRVNTEAFF; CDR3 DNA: TGTGCCAGCTCAGAAGTTGGAAGAGTGAACACTGAAGCTTTCTTT
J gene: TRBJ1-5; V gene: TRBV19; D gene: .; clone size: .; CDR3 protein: CASKTINQPQHF; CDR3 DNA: TGTGCCAGTAAAACAATCAATCAGCCCCAGCATTTT
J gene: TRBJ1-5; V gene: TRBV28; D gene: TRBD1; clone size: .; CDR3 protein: CASSPVLGQGLNQPQHF; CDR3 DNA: TGTGCCAGCAGCCCGGTTTTAGGACAGGGCCTCAATCAGCCCCAGCATTTT
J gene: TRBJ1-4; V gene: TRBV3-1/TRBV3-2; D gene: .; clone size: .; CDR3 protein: CASSQGTDNEKLFF; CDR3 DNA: TGTGCCAGCAGCCAAGGTACAGATAATGAAAAACTGTTTTTT
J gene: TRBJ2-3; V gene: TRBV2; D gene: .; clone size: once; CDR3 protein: CASRKGVGTDTQYF; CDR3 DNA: TGTGCCAGTAGAAAGGGGGTGGGCACAGATACGCAGTATTTT
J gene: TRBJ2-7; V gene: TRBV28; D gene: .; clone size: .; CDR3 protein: CASSTWTVSYEQYF; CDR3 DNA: TGTGCCAGCAGTACCTGGACAGTCTCCTACGAGCAGTACTTC
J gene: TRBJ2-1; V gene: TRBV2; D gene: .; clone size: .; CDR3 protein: CASRPISYNEQFF; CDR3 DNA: TGTGCCAGCAGGCCGATTTCTTACAATGAGCAGTTCTTC
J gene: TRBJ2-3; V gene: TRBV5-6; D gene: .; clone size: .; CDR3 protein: CASSSSYRRSTDTQYF; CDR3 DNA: TGTGCCAGCAGCTCCTCCTATAGAAGGTCGACAGATACGCAGTATTTT
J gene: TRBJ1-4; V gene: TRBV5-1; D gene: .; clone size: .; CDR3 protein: CASSLAEMGEKLFF; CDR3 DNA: TGCGCCAGCAGCTTGGCTGAAATGGGGGAAAAACTGTTTTTT
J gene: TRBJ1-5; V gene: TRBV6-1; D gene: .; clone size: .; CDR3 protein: CASSEGWPYSNQPQHF; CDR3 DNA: TGTGCCAGCAGTGAAGGATGGCCTTATAGCAATCAGCCCCAGCATTTT
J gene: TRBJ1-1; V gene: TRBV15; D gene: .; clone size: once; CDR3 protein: CATKRSGTEAFF; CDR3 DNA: TGTGCCACAAAACGATCGGGCACTGAAGCTTTCTTT
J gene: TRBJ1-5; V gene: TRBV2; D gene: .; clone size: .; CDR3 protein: CASSRSWGNQPQHF; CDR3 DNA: TGTGCCAGCAGCCGCTCCTGGGGCAATCAGCCCCAGCATTTT
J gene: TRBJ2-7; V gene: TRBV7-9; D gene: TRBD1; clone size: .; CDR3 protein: CASSITGQGSSYEQYF; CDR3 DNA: TGTGCCAGCAGCATTACCGGACAGGGGAGCTCCTACGAGCAGTACTTC
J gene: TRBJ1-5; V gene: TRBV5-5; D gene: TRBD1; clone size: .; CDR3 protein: CASSLTGTGNQPQHF; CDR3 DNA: TGTGCCAGCAGCTTAACCGGGACAGGCAATCAGCCCCAGCATTTT
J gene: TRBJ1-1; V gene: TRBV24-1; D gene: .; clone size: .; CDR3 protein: CATSDEPASEAFF; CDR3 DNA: TGTGCCACCAGTGATGAGCCAGCTAGTGAAGCTTTCTTT
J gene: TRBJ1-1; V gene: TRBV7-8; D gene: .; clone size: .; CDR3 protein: CASSIRGTEAFF; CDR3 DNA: TGTGCCAGCAGCATCAGGGGCACTGAAGCTTTCTTT
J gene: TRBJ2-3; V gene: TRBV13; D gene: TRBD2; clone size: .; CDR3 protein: CASSLSAGTSTDTQYF; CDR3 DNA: TGTGCCAGCAGTCTCTCAGCGGGGACTAGCACAGATACGCAGTATTTT
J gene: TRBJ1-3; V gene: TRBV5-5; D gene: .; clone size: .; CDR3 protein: CASSLREGTGNTIYF; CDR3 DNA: TGTGCCAGCAGCTTGCGTGAGGGAACTGGAAACACCATATATTTT
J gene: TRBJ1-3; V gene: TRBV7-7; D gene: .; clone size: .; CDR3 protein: CASSPSPVGNTIYF; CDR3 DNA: TGTGCCAGCAGCCCCTCGCCCGTTGGAAACACCATATATTTT
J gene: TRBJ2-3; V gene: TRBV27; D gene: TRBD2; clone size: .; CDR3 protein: CASSLIASGGTDTQYF; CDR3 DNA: TGTGCCAGCAGTTTAATCGCTAGCGGGGGCACAGATACGCAGTATTTT
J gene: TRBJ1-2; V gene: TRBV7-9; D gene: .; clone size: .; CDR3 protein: CASSLDQGSLNYGYTF; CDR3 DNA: TGTGCCAGCAGCTTAGATCAGGGGTCCCTTAACTATGGCTACACCTTC
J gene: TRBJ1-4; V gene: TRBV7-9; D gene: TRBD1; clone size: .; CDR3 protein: CASSLGQGGEKLFF; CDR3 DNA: TGTGCCAGCAGCTTAGGGCAGGGGGGCGAAAAACTGTTTTTT
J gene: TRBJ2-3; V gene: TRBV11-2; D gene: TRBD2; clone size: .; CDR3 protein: CASSLGLAGGPRDTQYF; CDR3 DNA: TGTGCCAGCAGCTTAGGGCTAGCGGGGGGGCCGAGAGATACGCAGTATTTT
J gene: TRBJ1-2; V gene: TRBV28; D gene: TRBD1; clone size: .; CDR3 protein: CASSIRGRVYGYTF; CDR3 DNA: TGTGCCAGCAGTATCAGGGGGAGAGTCTATGGCTACACCTTC
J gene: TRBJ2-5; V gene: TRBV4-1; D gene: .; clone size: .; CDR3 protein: CASSQAQATQETQYF; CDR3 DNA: TGCGCCAGCAGCCAAGCACAGGCTACCCAAGAGACCCAGTACTTC
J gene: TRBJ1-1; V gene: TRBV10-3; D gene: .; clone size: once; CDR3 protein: CAISESGGTEAFF; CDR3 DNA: TGTGCCATCAGTGAGTCCGGGGGCACTGAAGCTTTCTTT
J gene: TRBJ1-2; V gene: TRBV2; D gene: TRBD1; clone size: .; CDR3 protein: CASERDSYGYTF; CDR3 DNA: TGTGCCAGCGAAAGGGACAGCTATGGCTACACCTTC
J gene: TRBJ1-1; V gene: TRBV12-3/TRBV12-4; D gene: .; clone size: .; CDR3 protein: CASSLGAVTEAFF; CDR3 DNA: TGTGCCAGCAGTTTGGGAGCTGTCACTGAAGCTTTCTTT
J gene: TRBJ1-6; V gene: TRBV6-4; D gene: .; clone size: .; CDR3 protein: CATRADVGLSPLHF; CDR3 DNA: TGTGCCACCAGAGCCGACGTTGGTCTTTCACCCCTCCACTTT
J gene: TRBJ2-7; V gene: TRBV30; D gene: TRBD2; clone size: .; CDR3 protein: CAWTTRGDHEQYF; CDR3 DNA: TGTGCCTGGACGACGCGGGGGGACCACGAGCAGTACTTC
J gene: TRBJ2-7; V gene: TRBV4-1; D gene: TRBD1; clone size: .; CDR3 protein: CASSQGVGSRDRGPYEQYF; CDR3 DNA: TGCGCCAGCAGCCAAGGTGTTGGGAGCCGGGACAGGGGGCCCTACGAGCAGTACTTC
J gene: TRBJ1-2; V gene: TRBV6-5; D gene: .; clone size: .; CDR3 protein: CASSYYGAQGRYGYTF; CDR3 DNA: TGTGCCAGCAGTTATTATGGGGCCCAGGGTCGATATGGCTACACCTTC
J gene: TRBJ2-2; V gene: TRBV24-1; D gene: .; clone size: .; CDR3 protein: CATSAVTDTGELFF; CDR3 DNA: TGTGCCACCAGTGCCGTGACAGACACCGGGGAGCTGTTTTTT
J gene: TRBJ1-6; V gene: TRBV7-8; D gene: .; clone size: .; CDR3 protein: CASRSGSSGSSPLHF; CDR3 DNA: TGTGCCAGCAGATCCGGCAGTTCGGGGAGTTCACCCCTCCACTTT
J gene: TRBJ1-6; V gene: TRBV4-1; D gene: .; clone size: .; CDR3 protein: CASSQEEWVSPLHF; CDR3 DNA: TGCGCCAGCAGCCAAGAGGAGTGGGTTTCACCCCTCCACTTT
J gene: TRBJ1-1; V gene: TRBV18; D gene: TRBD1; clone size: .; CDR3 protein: CASSPAAGGGNTEAFF; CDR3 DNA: TGTGCCAGCTCACCAGCCGCAGGGGGCGGGAACACTGAAGCTTTCTTT